Shown below are 18 T cell receptor beta chains from a single sample sequenced in a study of T cells after yellow fever vaccination. From the 5' RACE reads, TCRdb called clonotypes with MiXCR, one entry per CDR3 protein. The sample has approximately 61,000 distinct CDR3 sequences; 7.1% are singletons. The sample consisted of CD8+ T cells sorted from PBMCs, taken on the day of the first yellow fever vaccination. The receptors stem from a man in his late teens or twenties who received the YFV17D yellow fever vaccine.

Only a few counts were recorded for this clonotype. The junction and the germline gene differ at one end; a read error may be behind it. V gene TRBV12-3 or TRBV12-4 combines with J gene TRBJ2-6; a weak D match, TRBD1 (6 bases). This CDR3 is 18 amino acids long. The CDR3 DNA reads TGTGCCAGCAGTCCCCAAGGGGGACCGATCTCTTGGGCCAACGTCCTGACTTTC. This translates into CASSPQGGPISWANVLTF.

This clonotype showed up just a few times. V usage is TRBV19 and J usage is TRBJ2-5; no clear D gene. The germline V gene encodes CDR1 LNHDA and CDR2 SQIVND (reference sequence). Trimming left V 10 bases short and J 0 bases short, with 24 bases between. This CDR3 contains 17 residues. The CDR3 DNA follows: TGTGCCACAATTCCAGCCGACTTGCGATCGTACCAAGAGACCCAGTACTTC. Translating gives CATIPADLRSYQETQYF.

With respect to this clonotype: The junction does not match germline at one end; this may be a read error. This sequence joins TRBV2 and TRBJ2-3, with D perhaps matching TRBD1 (7 bases). This CDR3 spans 19 amino acids. Germline CDR1 and CDR2: SNHLY and FYNNEI. Here the CDR3 reads CANSEASGGVTGPTDTQYF. The CDR3, as DNA: TGTGCCAACAGTGAAGCCTCAGGCGGGGTGACAGGGCCAACAGATACGCAGTATTTT.

In its sample, this clonotype was seen many times. This chain uses TRBV5-5 with TRBJ2-7; a weak D match, TRBD2 (5 bases). The ends were cut back, 0 bases at V and 7 bases at J, with 8 bases in the middle. The CDR3 loop spans 12 amino acids. CDR1 and CDR2 from the germline V gene are SGHKS and YYEKEE (reference sequence). The CDR3 DNA follows: TGTGCCAGCAGCTTGGCAGCGGTGGAGCAGTACGTC. Encoded protein: CASSLAAVEQYV.

This clonotype has just a few counts. The genes are TRBV29-1 and TRBJ1-2; 7 bases line up with TRBD1. Germline V CDR1 and CDR2: SQVTM, ANQGSEA. The CDR3 is made up of 12 amino acids. Unmatched junction bases numbered 5, after V lost 1 base and J lost 9 bases. The CDR3 spells CSVEGQGRSYTF. The CDR3, as DNA: TGCAGCGTTGAAGGACAGGGTCGGAGCTACACCTTC.

This clonotype appeared a few times. The gene calls are TRBV6-2 or TRBV6-3 and TRBJ2-7, with D possibly TRBD2 on 5 matching bases. Trimming took 2 bases from V and 7 from J, leaving 24 bases between them. Per the germline V gene, CDR1 is MNHEY and CDR2 is SVGEGT. CDR3 size: 17 residues. DNA of the CDR3: TGTGCCAGCAGTTACCGGACGGGCGAGGGATTGGACTTGGAGCAGTACTTC. This translates into CASSYRTGEGLDLEQYF.

V is TRBV6-1 and J is TRBJ2-5; no firm D call. From germline, CDR1 is MNHNS and CDR2 SASEGT. V lost 3 bases to trimming and J lost 2 bases, with 7 bases between them. The CDR3 contains 13 residues. CDR3 nucleotides: TGTGCCAGCAGTGAGGCGGAACAAGAGACCCAGTACTTC. It specifies CASSEAEQETQYF.

J is TRBJ1-2 and V is TRBV5-5; TRBD1 matches at 7 bases. The V gene's germline CDR1 is SGHKS and CDR2 YYEKEE (reference sequence). CDR3 length: 14 residues. The ends lost 6 bases at V and 3 bases at J; junction bases unmatched: 8. The DNA of the CDR3 is TGTGCCAGCAACCTGGCGGGGACAGACTATGGCTACACCTTC. This gives the protein CASNLAGTDYGYTF.

This clonotype has only one observation. The chain combines TRBV11-2 with TRBJ2-3; 11 bases agree with TRBD1. J was trimmed by 3 bases and V by 6 bases; bases with no gene match: 8. CDR3 length: 16 residues. Looked up from germline, CDR1 is SGHAT and CDR2 is FQNNGV. CDR3 in DNA: TGTGCCAGCAGTTCAGACGGGACAGGGGGAACAGATACGCAGTATTTT. Amino acid sequence: CASSSDGTGGTDTQYF.

This clonotype was found a few times. The rearrangement links TRBV7-6 to TRBJ2-7, with TRBD1 as a possible D gene (6 bases). Trimming removed 1 base at V and 7 bases at J, with 17 bases between. The germline CDR1 and CDR2 sequences are SGHVS and FNYEAQ. The CDR3 length is 15 residues. CDR3 loop: CASSLEGDQLWEQYF. The CDR3 DNA follows: TGTGCCAGCAGCTTAGAGGGGGACCAGCTTTGGGAGCAGTACTTC.

This clonotype was found a few times. The J gene is TRBJ2-3, the V gene TRBV6-1; a weak D match, TRBD2 (6 bases). The germline gives CDR1 MNHNS, CDR2 SASEGT. The CDR3 has 17 residues. Trimming took 2 bases from V and 0 from J, leaving 15 bases between them. CDR3 sequence: CASSELAGGASTDTQYF. Here the CDR3 DNA reads TGTGCCAGCAGTGAATTGGCCGGAGGGGCTAGCACAGATACGCAGTATTTT.

This clonotype was recorded many times. For the CDR3, the DNA is TGCAGCGTTGAAAGTTTGACAGCCTCGCAGGATACGCAGTATTTT. Amino acid sequence: CSVESLTASQDTQYF. The J gene is TRBJ2-3, the V gene TRBV29-1; TRBD1 might be the D (5 bases). Trimming removed 2 bases at V and 6 bases at J, with 18 bases between. Germline CDR1 is SQVTM and CDR2 is ANQGSEA. This CDR3 comprises 15 residues.

Many counts were recorded for this clonotype. The J gene is TRBJ2-5, the V gene TRBV29-1, with 14 bases lining up with TRBD2. Germline CDR1 and CDR2: SQVTM and ANQGSEA. J lost 5 bases, V lost 4 bases, and 9 bases had no gene match. The length of the CDR3 is 16 residues. In nucleotides, the CDR3 is TGCAGCGTTGCGGGACTAGCGGGGGACAAAGAGGAGACCCAGTACTTC. This encodes CSVAGLAGDKEETQYF.

This clonotype was detected many times. This chain's CDR3 is CASTLSGGGYGYTF. CDR3 coding DNA: TGTGCCAGCACCCTCTCGGGCGGAGGCTATGGCTACACCTTC. The chain recombines TRBV6-2 or TRBV6-3 with TRBJ1-2; D call uncertain. Trimming took 7 bases from V and 4 from J, leaving 16 bases between them. Germline V CDR1 and CDR2: MNHEY, SVGEGT. This CDR3 contains 14 residues.

This clonotype was seen only a few times. This chain uses TRBV3-1 with TRBJ2-7; D is unresolved. The germline CDR1 and CDR2 sequences are LGHDT and YNNKEL (reference sequence). This CDR3 is built from 13 residues. The ends were cut back, 0 bases at V and 3 bases at J, with 6 bases in the middle. The CDR3 coding sequence is TGTGCCAGCAGCCAAGATTGGGGCTACGAGCAGTACTTC. Its translation is CASSQDWGYEQYF.

This clonotype was detected ten times or more. J is TRBJ2-2 and V is TRBV25-1; D is unresolved. The ends were cut back, 5 bases at V and 0 bases at J, with 13 bases in the middle. The CDR3 covers 16 residues. The germline CDR1 and CDR2 sequences are MGHDK and SYGVNS. Here the CDR3 reads CASSRVRAANTGELFF. In DNA form, the CDR3 reads TGTGCCAGCAGTAGGGTCCGGGCCGCGAACACCGGGGAGCTGTTTTTT.

This clonotype has a handful of counts. V is TRBV29-1 and J is TRBJ1-1; tentatively, D is TRBD1 (5 bases). V was cut by 3 bases and J by 0 bases, with 14 bases left in between. The CDR3 covers 15 residues. CDR1 and CDR2 from the germline V gene are SQVTM and ANQGSEA. CDR3: CSVDQGTTLNTEAFF. The CDR3 nucleotides are TGCAGCGTTGATCAGGGAACGACCTTGAACACTGAAGCTTTCTTT.

This clonotype was counted a few times. This chain joins TRBV9 and TRBJ2-3, with 8 bases fitting TRBD2. The CDR3 contains 16 residues. V lost 4 bases, J lost 2 bases, and 9 bases stayed unmatched. CDR1 and CDR2 (germline): SGDLS, YYNGEE. The CDR3 coding sequence is TGTGCCAGCAGCCCCCGGGGACTAGACGCCACAGATACGCAGTATTTT. Its translation: CASSPRGLDATDTQYF.